A single sample is the source of the 27 T cell receptor beta chains below, sequenced in a study of lung T cells in sarcoidosis with Löfgren's syndrome. One entry per CDR3 protein results from TCRdb running MiXCR on the reads. The data show 750 or so distinct CDR3 sequences, 20% to 25% seen once. The sequenced material came from CD4+ T cells from PBMCs. These receptors originate from a human donor with sarcoidosis (Löfgren's syndrome or another form), or a control subject (not recorded which).

Sample share makes this clonotype large. The chain uses TRBV6-1 and TRBJ2-3, with 7 bases that match TRBD1. The germline CDR1 and CDR2 sequences are MNHNS and SASEGT. V lost 6 bases to trimming and J lost 2 bases; unmatched junction nucleotides: 23. The CDR3 runs 20 residues. CDR3 amino acids: CASRAGRILTGRAATDTQYF. CDR3 nucleotides: TGTGCCAGCAGGGCCGGACGAATACTGACAGGGCGAGCAGCCACAGATACGCAGTATTTT.

This clonotype qualifies as large (0.1 to 1%). The gene calls are TRBV19 and TRBJ1-5, with TRBD1 identical over 11 bases. Germline lookup yields CDR1 LNHDA and CDR2 SQIVND (reference sequence). The V and J ends lost 9 bases and 6 bases, in that order; junction bases with no gene match: 7. The CDR3 is 14 residues long. Here the CDR3 DNA reads TGTGCCAGCAAGCGGGGGACAGGGGGTCAGCCCCAGCATTTT. This codes for CASKRGTGGQPQHF.

Relative to its sample, this clonotype is medium-sized. CDR3 sequence: CASSLAPLGQIGGYTF. The CDR3 nucleotides read TGTGCCAGCAGTTTAGCGCCACTGGGACAGATAGGTGGCTACACCTTC. The chain employs TRBV12-3 or TRBV12-4 and TRBJ1-2; 7 bases match TRBD1. The J segment lost 7 bases and the V segment lost 0 bases, leaving 11 bases of the junction unmatched. CDR3 length: 16 amino acids.

V is TRBV12-3 or TRBV12-4 and J is TRBJ1-3; 9 bases agree with TRBD1. The J segment lost 4 bases and the V segment lost 5 bases, leaving 6 bases of the junction unmatched. The CDR3 sequence is 15 residues long. The CDR3 is CASSRDRGRGNTIYF. The CDR3 nucleotides read TGTGCCAGCAGTCGCGACAGGGGGAGAGGAAACACCATATATTTT.

The gene calls are TRBV7-2 and TRBJ2-3; 8 nucleotides agree with TRBD2. CDR3 length equals 16 residues. CDR1 and CDR2 from the germline V gene are SGHTA and FQGNSA. V trimming: 5 bases; J trimming: 12 bases; junction bases outside the gene matches: 19. The CDR3 coding sequence is TGTGCCAGCAGCGTTGCGGGGGGACTACACGTTGAAAAACAGTATTTT. Translation: CASSVAGGLHVEKQYF. The full variable domain, with the rest looked up from reference TRBV7-2 and TRBJ2-3, is GAGVSQSPSNKVTEKGKDVELRCDPISGHTALYWYRQSLGQGLEFLIYFQGNSAPDKSGLPSDRFSAERTGGSVSTLTIQRTQQEDSAVYLCASSVAGGLHVEKQYFGPGTRLTVL.

By sample fraction, this clonotype is large. The rearrangement uses TRBV2 and TRBJ2-3; TRBD2 matches 9 bases. Germline V gene data show CDR1 as SNHLY and CDR2 as FYNNEI. The CDR3 runs to 14 residues. J was trimmed by 0 bases and V by 6 bases; bases with no gene match: 1. The DNA of the CDR3 is TGTGCCAGCAGACTAGCGGGCAGCACAGATACGCAGTATTTT. It specifies CASRLAGSTDTQYF.

This clonotype rates as large. The chain couples TRBV28 to TRBJ1-5, with 8 bases aligning to TRBD1. The V segment lost 5 bases and the J segment 7 bases; nucleotides outside the gene matches: 10. Germline CDR1 reads MDHEN; CDR2 reads SYDVKM. There are 15 residues in the CDR3. The CDR3 bases are TGTGCCAGCAGTGGGACAGGCAGACCTGGGCAGCCCCAGCATTTT. Translating gives CASSGTGRPGQPQHF.

This clonotype is classed as large (0.1 to 1%). V is TRBV3-1 and J is TRBJ2-3, with D tentatively TRBD2 (6 bases). The CDR3 covers 15 residues. The V end lost 2 bases, the J end lost 5 bases, and 14 bases lay between the germline ends. Germline lookup yields CDR1 LGHDT and CDR2 YNNKEL (reference sequence). For the CDR3, the DNA is TGTGCCAGCAGCCAATCCGCTGGGAGGTTAGATACGCAGTATTTT. Protein product: CASSQSAGRLDTQYF.

A word on this clonotype: This could be a read error, since a much larger clone is one nucleotide away. The chain carries TRBV20-1 and TRBJ1-2, with 8 positions matching TRBD1. This CDR3 contains 14 residues. Germline trimming cut 8 bases from V and 6 bases from J; bases unmatched to any gene: 14. Per the germline V gene, CDR1 is DFQATT and CDR2 is SNEGSKA (reference sequence). The CDR3 DNA reads as TGCAGTTCTACACCCGGGCAGGGGGCTAATGGCTACACCTTC. It encodes CSSTPGQGANGYTF.

As concerns this clonotype: This clone may be a read error of a much larger clone one base away. The rearrangement uses TRBV2 and TRBJ2-3; tentatively, D is TRBD1 or TRBD2 (5 bases each). The CDR3 is 14 residues long. The germline V gene has CDR1 SNHLY and CDR2 FYNNEI. For the CDR3, the DNA is TGTGCCAGCAAGGATGGGGCTAGCACAGATACGAAGTATTTT. This gives the protein CASKDGASTDTKYF. Based on the CDR3 plus reference TRBV2 and TRBJ2-3, the full variable domain is EPEVTQTPSHQVTQMGQEVILRCVPISNHLYFYWYRQILGQKVEFLVSFYNNEISEKSEIFDDQFSVERPDGSNFTLKIRSTKLEDSAMYFCASKDGASTDTKYFGPGTRLTVL.

By sample share, this clonotype is large (0.1 to 1%). The DNA of the CDR3 is TGTGCCAGCAGCTTAGGTTTTGGACAGGGGCCGAAAGAGACCCAGTACTTC. Translating it yields CASSLGFGQGPKETQYF. The rearrangement joins TRBV7-9 to TRBJ2-5; 9 positions match TRBD1. Looked up from germline, CDR1 is SEHNR and CDR2 is FQNEAQ (reference sequence). The CDR3 consists of 17 residues. Trimming removed 1 base from V and 3 bases from J; junction bases left unmatched: 9.

This clonotype is classed as large. This rearrangement joins TRBV15 to TRBJ1-6; D ambiguous. The germline V and J ends were trimmed by 0 bases and 7 bases, with 16 bases remaining between them. Germline CDR1 is LNHNV and CDR2 is YYDKDF (reference sequence). The CDR3 has 17 amino acids. The CDR3 loop reads CATSREPGPFGNSPLHF. CDR3 coding DNA: TGTGCCACCAGCAGAGAACCCGGTCCATTCGGGAATTCACCCCTCCACTTT.

This clonotype was seen a handful of times. The genes are TRBV28 and TRBJ2-7, with 12 bases that match TRBD1. The CDR3 contains 14 residues. Germline V gene data show CDR1 as MDHEN and CDR2 as SYDVKM. V lost 6 bases to trimming and J lost 6 bases; unmatched junction nucleotides: 6. Written as DNA, the CDR3 is TGTGCCAGCAGGCAAGGGACAGGGGGCGCCGAGCAGTACTTC. Its translation: CASRQGTGGAEQYF.

This clonotype ranks as large. CDR3 sequence reads: CASSSPRGHHNEQFF. The CDR3 region has the DNA TGTGCCAGTTCGAGTCCCAGGGGGCATCACAATGAGCAGTTCTTC. The chain couples TRBV19 to TRBJ2-1; 8 bases are a match to TRBD1. J lost 5 bases, V lost 8 bases, and 11 bases had no gene match. The CDR3 has 15 amino acids. CDR1 and CDR2 from the germline V gene are LNHDA and SQIVND (reference sequence). The full variable domain, with the rest looked up from reference TRBV19 and TRBJ2-1, is DGGITQSPKYLFRKEGQNVTLSCEQNLNHDAMYWYRQDPGQGLRLIYYSQIVNDFQKGDIAEGYSVSREKKESFPLTVTSAQKNPTAFYLCASSSPRGHHNEQFFGPGTRLTVL.

Points on this clonotype: This may stem from a read error, because a much larger clone lies one nucleotide away. The V call is TRBV5-6, the J call TRBJ2-1, with 10 bases fitting TRBD1. Looked up from germline, CDR1 is SGHDT and CDR2 is YYEEEE. This CDR3 comprises 16 residues. CDR3 in amino acids: CASSSDRGEIYNGQFF. The CDR3 region has the DNA TGTGCCAGCAGCTCGGACAGGGGGGAGATATACAATGGGCAGTTCTTC.

By proportion, this clonotype is large (0.1 to 1%). V gene TRBV20-1 combines with J gene TRBJ2-1; tentatively, D is TRBD2 (5 bases). CDR1 is DFQATT, CDR2 SNEGSKA, per germline (reference sequence). Trimming took off 4 bases at V and 0 bases at J, with 16 bases between the two ends. This CDR3 spans 16 amino acids. CDR3 DNA sequence: TGCAGTGCTACCATCCAAGCTGGGAGCTCCTACAATGAGCAGTTCTTC. Its translation: CSATIQAGSSYNEQFF.

A note on this clonotype: A much larger clonotype is one base distant, so this may be a read error. V is TRBV29-1 and J is TRBJ2-3; no clear D. From germline, CDR1 is SQVTM and CDR2 ANQGSEA. CDR3 length equals 13 residues. V was pared by 8 bases and J by 3 bases, with 15 bases between. The CDR3 DNA reads TGCAGCTTTGTTAGTCGCTTGACAGATACGCAGTATTTT. Protein sequence: CSFVSRLTDTQYF.

This clonotype was recorded a few times. This chain connects TRBV2 to TRBJ2-1; D ambiguous. Trimming removed 6 bases from V and 7 bases from J, with 13 bases in between. The germline V gene encodes CDR1 SNHLY and CDR2 FYNNEI. The CDR3 is 13 residues long. This chain's CDR3 is CASSLARTNEQFF. CDR3 in DNA: TGTGCCAGCAGCTTAGCAAGGACGAATGAGCAGTTCTTC.

As for this clonotype: A junction boundary mismatches the germline segment, possibly from a read error. The J gene is TRBJ2-5, the V gene TRBV11-2, with D perhaps matching TRBD2 (6 bases). Germline V gene data show CDR1 as SGHAT and CDR2 as FQNNGV. The CDR3 length is 15 residues. In DNA, the CDR3 is TGTGCCGGCAGCCTCGGCCCGACTAGTTTTGAGACCCAGTACTTC. Encoded protein: CAGSLGPTSFETQYF.

The rearrangement links TRBV6-6 to TRBJ2-7, with D perhaps matching TRBD2 (6 bases). Trimming removed 0 bases at V and 7 bases at J, with 13 bases between. The CDR3 consists of 14 residues. From germline, CDR1 is MNHNY and CDR2 SVGAGI (reference sequence). DNA of the CDR3: TGTGCCAGCAGTTACTCGATGGCGGGGCGAGAGCAGTACTTC. It is translated as CASSYSMAGREQYF.

This clonotype was counted a single time. A much larger clone lies one base from this, so it may be a read error. The chain is built from TRBV7-3 and TRBJ1-1; 7 nucleotides align to TRBD1. This CDR3 is built from 13 residues. Germline V lookup: CDR1 SGHTA, CDR2 FQGTGA. The chain's CDR3 is CASSEGAGTEASF. In DNA form, the CDR3 reads TGTGCCAGCAGCGAGGGGGCGGGCACTGAAGCTTCCTTT.

About this clonotype: A much larger clonotype is one base distant, so this may be a read error. The chain joins TRBV20-1 to TRBJ1-1; no clear D. CDR3 length equals 13 residues. Germline lookup yields CDR1 DFQATT and CDR2 SNEGSKA (reference sequence). V lost 5 bases and J 1 base, leaving 11 bases between the germline ends. CDR3 DNA sequence: TGCAGTGCTGGTCCCGGATCGAACACTGAAGCTTTCTTT. This translates into CSAGPGSNTEAFF.

The rearrangement joins TRBV2 to TRBJ1-1; D not resolved. The germline V gene encodes CDR1 SNHLY and CDR2 FYNNEI. Between the trimmed V and J ends, which lost 3 bases and 0 bases, there was a span of 5 bases. The CDR3 consists of 13 residues. For the CDR3, the DNA is TGTGCCAGCAGTGACAGACTGAACACTGAAGCTTTCTTT. This encodes CASSDRLNTEAFF.

In this sample, this clonotype is large. This chain joins TRBV20-1 and TRBJ2-3; 12 nucleotides line up with TRBD2. The V segment lost 3 bases and the J segment 1 base; nucleotides outside the gene matches: 11. The CDR3 spans 18 residues. Germline CDR1 DFQATT, CDR2 SNEGSKA (reference sequence). CDR3 residues: CSASGILAGGPRTDTQYF. Written as DNA, the CDR3 is TGCAGTGCTAGCGGGATACTAGCGGGGGGACCCCGCACAGATACGCAGTATTTT.

Sample share makes this clonotype large. The genes are TRBV27 and TRBJ2-3, with 7 bases that match TRBD1. Losses at the gene ends were 4 bases for V and 6 bases for J; bases not matched to a gene: 10. Germline V CDR1 and CDR2: MNHEY, SMNVEV (reference sequence). This CDR3 is 15 amino acids long. CDR3 in amino acids: CASSSGQAFGDTQYF. The CDR3 DNA is TGTGCCAGCAGTTCAGGACAGGCCTTTGGGGATACGCAGTATTTT.

To note about this clonotype: A read error is possible here, since a much larger clone lies one base away. V gene TRBV20-1 combines with J gene TRBJ2-5; TRBD2 matches 11 bases. CDR3 length: 16 residues. CDR1 is DFQATT, CDR2 SNEGSKA, per germline (reference sequence). Trimming removed 5 bases from V and 7 bases from J; junction bases left unmatched: 15. CDR3 protein: CSADSGGDPGLGTQYF. The CDR3 DNA sequence: TGCAGTGCTGATAGCGGGGGGGATCCAGGTTTAGGGACCCAGTACTTC.

The sample holds a few counts of this clonotype. One end of the junction is discordant with germline, which a read error may explain. This chain links TRBV7-8 with TRBJ1-1; tentatively, D is TRBD1 (5 bases). The CDR3 runs 13 residues. Germline lookup yields CDR1 SGHVS and CDR2 FQNEAQ. The CDR3, as DNA: TGTGCCAGCAGCGAAGCCGGGGCCTTTGTTGCTTCCTTT. Translated: CASSEAGAFVASF.